Following are 3 T cell receptor beta chains from one sample sequenced in a study of read filtering for tumor transcriptome and immune sequencing. Molecular barcoded adaptors covering alpha/delta and beta/gamma chains were used on 400 to 450 ng RNA. MiXCR was run by TCRdb on the reads, yielding one entry per CDR3 protein. This table has about 48,000 distinct CDR3 sequences, approximately 19% appearing once. The sequencing sample was made of a population of CD138-negative cells sorted from bone marrow. Receptors were obtained from a donor over 35 with multiple myeloma.

This clonotype was recorded many times. This chain uses TRBV5-1 with TRBJ2-6; no firm D call. V lost 4 bases and J lost 2, with 13 bases in between. The CDR3 contains 16 residues. From germline, CDR1 is SGHRS and CDR2 YFSETQ. CDR3 nucleotides: TGCGCCAGCAGCCCCGCCGCGGTAACTGGGGCCAACGTCCTGACTTTC. Its protein is CASSPAAVTGANVLTF.

This clonotype was seen ten or more times. The rearrangement links TRBV20-1 to TRBJ2-7, with D hard to call. Trimming took off 2 bases at V and 0 bases at J, with 20 bases between the two ends. This CDR3 has 17 residues. The V gene's germline CDR1 is DFQATT and CDR2 SNEGSKA (reference sequence). Here the CDR3 DNA reads TGCAGTGCTAGATCCCCGATGTTAAATGAACGCTCCTACGAGCAGTACTTC. Protein sequence: CSARSPMLNERSYEQYF.

About this clonotype itself: The junction and the germline gene differ at one end; a read error may be behind it. The chain has TRBV29-1 and TRBJ2-3; 11 nucleotides line up with TRBD2. Germline CDR1 is SQVTM and CDR2 is ANQGSEA. The CDR3 sequence is 15 residues long. CDR3 coding DNA: TGCGGCGTGACCCGGCCTAGCGGGAGGACAGATACGCAGTATTTT. Encoded protein: CGVTRPSGRTDTQYF.